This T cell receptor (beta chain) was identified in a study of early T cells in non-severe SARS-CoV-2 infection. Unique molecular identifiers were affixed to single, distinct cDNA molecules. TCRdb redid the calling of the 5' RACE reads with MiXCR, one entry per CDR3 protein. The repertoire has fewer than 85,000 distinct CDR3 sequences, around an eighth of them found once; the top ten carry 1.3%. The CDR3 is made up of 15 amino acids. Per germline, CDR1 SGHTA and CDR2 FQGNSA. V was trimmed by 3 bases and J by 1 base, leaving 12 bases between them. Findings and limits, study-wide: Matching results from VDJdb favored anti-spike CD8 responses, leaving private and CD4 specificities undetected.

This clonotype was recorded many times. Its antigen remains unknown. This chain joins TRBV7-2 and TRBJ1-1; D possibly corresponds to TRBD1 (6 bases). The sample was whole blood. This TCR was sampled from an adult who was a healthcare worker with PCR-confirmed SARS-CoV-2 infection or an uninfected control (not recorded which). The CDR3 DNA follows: TGTGCCAGCAGCTTCGACGACAGGCCGAACACTGAAGCTTTCTTT. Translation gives CASSFDDRPNTEAFF.